The rows below give T cell receptor beta chains drawn from one sample of a study of lymphopenia after photon versus proton radiotherapy. Generated by immunoSEQ multiplex PCR, the TCRdb table keeps only in-frame clones and is missing some. Of approximately 91,000 clones in the sample, around four fifths were seen once. The sequenced sample was peripheral blood, obtained from a patient treated with proton-based radiotherapy. All receptors derive from a man in his 60s with pancreatic cancer. Each CDR3 is given with its conserved first and last residue. The order of the fields is V gene, D gene, J gene, clone size, CDR3 protein, CDR3 DNA. D genes are given only for firm matches. Size is omitted from some rows. Given values are once, few, many or a class for expanded clones.

TRBV5-6	TRBD1	TRBJ2-7	-	CASSGVRDRAGEQYF	TGTGCCAGCAGCGGGGTTCGGGACAGGGCTGGCGAGCAGTACTTC
TRBV6-1	-	TRBJ2-1	-	CASRGQMGNEQFF	TGTGCCAGCAGAGGACAGATGGGGAATGAGCAGTTCTTC
TRBV5-6	TRBD1	TRBJ1-5	-	CASNQTGGNQPQHF	TGTGCCAGCAACCAGACAGGGGGCAATCAGCCCCAGCATTTT
TRBV29-1	TRBD2	TRBJ2-1	-	CSGSGRASEQFF	TGCAGCGGTAGCGGGAGGGCTAGTGAGCAGTTCTTC
TRBV29-1	-	TRBJ1-1	-	CSVEKGTLSEAFF	TGCAGCGTTGAAAAGGGGACGCTGTCTGAAGCTTTCTTT
TRBV6-5	-	TRBJ1-1	-	CASRAGAEAFF	TGTGCCAGCAGGGCAGGGGCTGAAGCTTTCTTT
TRBV7-2	-	TRBJ1-1	few	CASSLGFWGAVEAFF	TGTGCCAGCAGCTTAGGGTTTTGGGGGGCGGTTGAAGCTTTCTTT
TRBV5-5	TRBD2	TRBJ2-2	once	CASSPLAGGYTGELFF	TGTGCCAGCAGCCCACTAGCGGGAGGGTACACCGGGGAGCTGTTTTTT
TRBV6-6	TRBD1	TRBJ1-1	-	CASSDRGSTEAFF	TGTGCCAGCAGTGACAGGGGAAGCACTGAAGCTTTCTTT
TRBV9	-	TRBJ2-3	once	CASSPDLRFTDTQYF	TGTGCCAGCAGCCCAGACCTCCGATTCACAGATACGCAGTATTTT
TRBV2	-	TRBJ2-3	-	CASIVGSTDTQYF	TGTGCCAGCATTGTAGGTAGCACAGATACGCAGTATTTT
TRBV7-2	-	TRBJ2-7	once	CASSLGQNYEQYF	TGTGCCAGCAGCTTAGGGCAGAACTACGAGCAGTACTTC
TRBV2	-	TRBJ2-3	-	CASSGQAADTQYF	TGTGCCAGCAGTGGACAGGCTGCTGATACGCAGTATTTT
TRBV15	TRBD1	TRBJ1-4	few	CATSSLDRAGEKLFF	TGTGCCACCAGTTCACTGGACAGGGCCGGGGAAAAACTGTTTTTT
TRBV28	-	TRBJ1-2	-	CASSSDGYGYTF	TGTGCCAGCAGTTCGGACGGCTATGGCTACACCTTC
TRBV19	-	TRBJ1-5	-	CASSILTHSNQPQHF	TGTGCCAGTAGTATTCTCACGCATAGCAATCAGCCCCAGCATTTT
TRBV5-4	-	TRBJ2-4	-	CASSLEPGLAKNIQYF	TGTGCCAGCAGCTTGGAGCCAGGGCTAGCCAAAAACATTCAGTACTTC
TRBV21-1	-	TRBJ2-2	-	CASSPRRAAGELFF	TGTGCCAGCAGCCCTCGTCGTGCGGCCGGGGAGCTGTTTTTT
TRBV27	TRBD1	TRBJ2-5	-	CASSRNDRGETQYF	TGTGCCAGCAGCAGAAACGACAGGGGAGAGACCCAGTACTTC
TRBV11-3	-	TRBJ2-5	-	CASTAGAETQYF	TGTGCCAGCACCGCAGGGGCCGAGACCCAGTACTTC
TRBV9	TRBD1	TRBJ1-1	-	CASSATGTVNTEAFF	TGTGCCAGCAGCGCAACCGGGACAGTGAACACTGAAGCTTTCTTT
TRBV7-8	TRBD1	TRBJ2-3	-	CASSQGVGVTDTQYF	TGTGCCAGCAGCCAGGGGGTGGGAGTCACAGATACGCAGTATTTT
TRBV7-2	TRBD2	TRBJ2-4	-	CASSFSGKNIQYF	TGTGCCAGCAGCTTTAGCGGGAAAAACATTCAGTACTTC
TRBV10-3	TRBD2	TRBJ2-2	-	CAISEWGLASTGELFF	TGTGCCATCAGTGAGTGGGGACTAGCGTCCACCGGGGAGCTGTTTTTT
TRBV10-3	TRBD1	TRBJ1-3	-	CAISSQGTGNTIYF	TGTGCCATCAGTTCACAGGGGACTGGAAACACCATATATTTT
TRBV7-9	-	TRBJ1-6	-	CASTSGGADNSPLHF	TGTGCCAGCACCTCCGGCGGGGCAGACAATTCACCCCTCCACTTT
TRBV11-2	-	TRBJ2-5	-	CASSGGFQETQYF	TGTGCCAGCAGCGGGGGTTTCCAAGAGACCCAGTACTTC
TRBV9	-	TRBJ2-3	-	CASSVGVSVITDTQYF	TGTGCCAGCAGCGTAGGGGTTAGCGTCATTACAGATACGCAGTATTTT
TRBV5-4	-	TRBJ2-5	-	CASSLVGPDTQYF	TGTGCCAGCAGCCTCGTTGGTCCAGATACCCAGTACTTC
TRBV19	TRBD1	TRBJ2-2	-	CASRDRLGTGELFF	TGTGCCAGCCGGGACAGGTTGGGGACCGGGGAGCTGTTTTTT
TRBV6-1	TRBD1	TRBJ2-3	-	CASSDRVVADTQYF	TGTGCCAGCAGCGACAGGGTGGTCGCAGATACGCAGTATTTT
TRBV5-1	TRBD2	TRBJ2-1	-	CASSLGTSFYDEQFF	TGCGCCAGCAGCTTGGGGACTAGCTTTTACGATGAGCAGTTCTTC
TRBV9	-	TRBJ2-3	-	CASSTQGPDTQYF	TGTGCCAGCAGCACACAGGGTCCAGATACGCAGTATTTT
TRBV5-6	-	TRBJ1-2	-	CASSPLQAGPPGYTF	TGTGCCAGCAGCCCCCTTCAGGCCGGCCCTCCCGGCTACACCTTC
TRBV29-1	-	TRBJ2-3	-	CSARDGTDTQYF	TGCAGCGCCCGGGACGGCACAGATACGCAGTATTTT
TRBV5-1	-	TRBJ2-6	-	CASSLDTNSGANVLTF	TGCGCCAGCAGCTTGGACACCAACTCTGGGGCCAACGTCCTGACTTTC
TRBV7-2	TRBD2	TRBJ2-1	few	CASSLEVGGAGEQFF	TGTGCCAGCAGCTTAGAAGTGGGAGGGGCTGGTGAGCAGTTCTTC
TRBV15	-	TRBJ1-2	-	CATSRGPTGSGFRGYTF	TGTGCCACCAGCAGAGGTCCAACAGGGTCCGGCTTTCGTGGCTACACCTTC
TRBV7-9	TRBD1	TRBJ1-4	few	CASSFQGAFNEKLFF	TGTGCCAGCAGCTTTCAGGGGGCATTTAATGAAAAACTGTTTTTT
TRBV25-1	-	TRBJ1-3	-	CASSDPARSGNTIYF	TGTGCCAGCAGTGACCCGGCTAGGTCCGGAAACACCATATATTTT